These 9 T cell receptor beta chains came from one sample sequenced in a study of identical twins. TCRdb re-called the 5' RACE reads through MiXCR, storing one row per CDR3 protein. The sample has 570,000 or so distinct CDR3 sequences, more than 9% seen once. The same sample was also studied in work on yellow fever vaccine responses in identical twins.

Sequencing input: PBMCs. Receptors originate from a woman between 18 and 30 years old in good health.

This chain joins TRBV15 and TRBJ2-5; tentative D call: TRBD1 (6 bases). This CDR3 region has 13 residues. Germline-derived CDR1 and CDR2 are LNHNV and YYDKDF (reference sequence). Deletions cut 3 bases from V and 1 base from J, with 6 bases between. The CDR3 sequence: CATSRDSQETQYF. The CDR3 DNA follows: TGTGCCACCAGCAGGGACAGCCAAGAGACCCAGTACTTC.

This clonotype appeared a few times. V is TRBV14 and J is TRBJ2-7; maybe TRBD1 (5 bases). V gave up 3 bases and J gave up 3 bases, with 18 bases separating them. The CDR3 covers 16 residues. Germline V gene lookup returns CDR1 SGHDN and CDR2 FVKESK. The CDR3 DNA follows: TGTGCCAGCAGCCACCCTTCAGGGTCCCCTATCTACGAGCAGTACTTC. It specifies CASSHPSGSPIYEQYF.

This clonotype was counted between two and nine times. V and J are TRBV7-6 and TRBJ2-7; D is unclear. Trimming removed 0 bases at V and 6 bases at J, with 9 bases between. This CDR3 has 13 amino acids. Germline-derived CDR1 and CDR2 are SGHVS and FNYEAQ. The DNA for the CDR3 is TGTGCCAGCAGCTTAGCTTTCAGTCGCGAGCAGTACTTC. This encodes CASSLAFSREQYF.

The V call is TRBV7-2, the J call TRBJ1-6; 8 bases align to TRBD1. The CDR3 contains 14 residues. J was trimmed by 10 bases and V by 2 bases; bases with no gene match: 4. From germline, CDR1 is SGHTA and CDR2 FQGNSA. DNA of the CDR3: TGTGCCAGCAGCTTAACAGGGGGTCGATCACCCCTCCACTTT. It codes for CASSLTGGRSPLHF.

Concerning this clonotype itself: One junction end does not reproduce the germline sequence, and a read error may be involved. This chain connects TRBV4-1 to TRBJ2-2, with D tentatively TRBD1 (6 bases). The germline V gene has CDR1 MGHRA and CDR2 YSYEKL. This CDR3 comprises 16 residues. The CDR3 nucleotides read TGCGCCAGCAGCCCTAACGTCTTGGGGGCATTCGGGCAGCTGTTTTTT. Amino acids: CASSPNVLGAFGQLFF.

In its sample, this clonotype was seen a few times. The genes are TRBV20-1 and TRBJ2-1; D unresolved. Trimming cost V 5 bases and J 8 bases, with 10 bases left between them. Germline CDR1 reads DFQATT; CDR2 reads SNEGSKA (reference sequence). The CDR3 has 11 amino acids. CDR3 nucleotide sequence: TGCAGTGCTCTGGTCCGTGATGAGCAGTTCTTC. This sequence encodes CSALVRDEQFF.

This clonotype was recorded at least ten times. The genes are TRBV24-1 and TRBJ2-5; D gene unclear. The CDR3 spans 13 residues. Germline loops: CDR1 KGHDR, CDR2 SFDVKD. Deletions cut 3 bases from V and 2 bases from J, with 6 bases between. The CDR3 DNA reads as TGTGCCACCAGTGATAACAGTCAAGAGACCCAGTACTTC. It translates to CATSDNSQETQYF.

The genes are TRBV14 and TRBJ2-1; D is unclear. Trimming shortened V by 0 bases and J by 4 bases, and 4 bases separated the two germline ends. The germline V gene encodes CDR1 SGHDN and CDR2 FVKESK. The CDR3 covers 13 residues. The CDR3 region has the DNA TGTGCCAGCAGCCAAGATCAGTACAATGAGCAGTTCTTC. Amino acids: CASSQDQYNEQFF.

The chain combines TRBV20-1 with TRBJ2-5, with D perhaps given as TRBD1 or TRBD2 (5 bases each). In germline, CDR1 is DFQATT, CDR2 SNEGSKA (reference sequence). This CDR3 region has 16 residues. Trimming left V 5 bases short and J 3 bases short, with 22 bases between. The CDR3 DNA reads as TGCAGTGCTTCCTGGACCGGGGCCCGAATTGAAGAGACCCAGTACTTC. Translation: CSASWTGARIEETQYF.